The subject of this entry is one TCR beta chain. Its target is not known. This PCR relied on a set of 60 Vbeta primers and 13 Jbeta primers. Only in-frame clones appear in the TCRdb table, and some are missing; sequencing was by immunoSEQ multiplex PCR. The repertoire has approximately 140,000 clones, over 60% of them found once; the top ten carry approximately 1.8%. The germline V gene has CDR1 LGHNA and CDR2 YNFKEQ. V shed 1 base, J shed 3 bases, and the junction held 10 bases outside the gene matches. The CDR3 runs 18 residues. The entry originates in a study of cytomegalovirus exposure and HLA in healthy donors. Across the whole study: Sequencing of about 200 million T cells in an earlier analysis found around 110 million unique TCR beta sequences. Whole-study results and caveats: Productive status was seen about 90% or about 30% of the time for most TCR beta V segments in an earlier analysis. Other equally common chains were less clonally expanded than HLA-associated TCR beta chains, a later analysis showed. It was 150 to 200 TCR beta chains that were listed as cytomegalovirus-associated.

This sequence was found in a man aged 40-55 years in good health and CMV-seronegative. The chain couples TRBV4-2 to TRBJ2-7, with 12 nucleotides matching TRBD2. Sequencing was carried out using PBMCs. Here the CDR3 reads CASSQAELAGGSLYEQYF. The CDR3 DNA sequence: TGTGCCAGCAGCCAAGCGGAACTAGCGGGGGGTTCTCTCTACGAGCAGTACTTC.